This T cell receptor (beta chain) was profiled in a study of vaccination effects on CD4 cells after COVID-19. In the case of this clone: The target antigen is unknown.

This CDR3 has 12 amino acids. Trimming took off 8 bases at V and 4 bases at J, with 14 bases between the two ends. Germline V CDR1 and CDR2: GTSNPN, SVGIG (reference sequence). Assay used: immunoSEQ multiplex PCR; TCRdb lists only in-frame clones, some missing. The top ten clones hold about 10% of a sample with under 20,000 clones, 70% of them seen once. CD4+ T cells specific for antigen were expanded with viral peptide pools by the ViraFEST assay before sequencing. With more than 9 days of culture completed, CD4+ T cells were isolated. As their vaccination, participants received two doses of either BNT162b2 or mRNA-1273.

This sample comprised CD4+ T cells from PBMCs cultured with SARS-CoV-2 spike peptides, obtained after COVID-19 vaccination. The chain links TRBV30 to TRBJ1-1; D gene unclear. This receptor was identified in a human donor who received a COVID-19 vaccine. This CDR3 reads CAGSIRGTEAFF. For the CDR3, the DNA is TGTGCCGGCTCGATCCGGGGCACTGAAGCTTTCTTT. Together with reference TRBV30 and TRBJ1-1, the CDR3 gives the full variable domain: SQTIHQWPATLVQPVGSPLSLECTVEGTSNPNLYWYRQAAGRGLQLLFYSVGIGQISSEVPQNLSASRPQDRQFILSSKKLLLSDSGFYLCAGSIRGTEAFFGQGTRLTVV.